A selection of T cell receptor beta chains follows, all from one sample in a study of blood T cell repertoires in COVID-19. Data came from immunoSEQ multiplex PCR; TCRdb stores just in-frame clones and leaves some out. The data contain 160,000 or so clones, about 89% of them singletons. The sequenced sample was peripheral blood. These receptors came from a man in his 60s with acute or convalescent COVID-19. Each CDR3 is given with its conserved first and last residue. D genes are given only for firm matches. Where a row states a size, it is once, few, many or the class of an expanded clone; other rows omit it.

v_call	d_call	clone_size	j_call	cdr3_aa	cdr3_nt
TRBV19	NA	NA	TRBJ1-1	CASSIKLIESTEAFF	TGTGCCAGTAGTATAAAATTAATCGAGTCCACTGAAGCTTTCTTT
TRBV27	NA	once	TRBJ2-3	CASRGGYATYQGITDTQYF	TGTGCCAGCAGGGGAGGATACGCGACATACCAAGGCATCACAGATACGCAGTATTTT
TRBV6-5	NA	NA	TRBJ1-2	CASSPGHNPGYTF	TGTGCCAGCAGTCCGGGACACAACCCTGGCTACACCTTC
TRBV2	NA	NA	TRBJ1-1	CASSGWTDGNTEAFF	TGTGCCAGCAGTGGCTGGACAGATGGGAACACTGAAGCTTTCTTT
TRBV27	TRBD1	NA	TRBJ1-2	CASRLTGAYGYTF	TGTGCCAGCAGATTGACAGGGGCCTATGGCTACACCTTC
TRBV6-6	TRBD1	NA	TRBJ1-3	CASLYRGGSGNTIYF	TGTGCCAGCCTATACAGGGGGGGCTCTGGAAACACCATATATTTT
TRBV5-1	NA	NA	TRBJ2-5	CASSSGEGGETQYF	TGCGCCAGCAGCTCAGGGGAAGGTGGCGAGACCCAGTACTTC
TRBV5-1	NA	NA	TRBJ1-1	CASSLAGSVGTEAFF	TGCGCCAGCAGCTTGGCCGGGTCTGTGGGTACTGAAGCTTTCTTT
TRBV19	TRBD2	NA	TRBJ2-5	CASSPSGGGGETQYF	TGTGCCAGTAGTCCCTCCGGGGGGGGCGGTGAGACCCAGTACTTC
TRBV9	TRBD1	NA	TRBJ1-2	CASSAEFAGQALAYGYTF	TGTGCCAGCAGCGCCGAGTTTGCCGGACAGGCGTTGGCCTATGGCTACACCTTC
TRBV30	NA	few	TRBJ1-2	CAWRGAGRNYGYTF	TGTGCCTGGAGAGGTGCCGGGAGAAACTATGGCTACACCTTC
TRBV5-1	NA	NA	TRBJ1-4	CASSSGRPGEKLFF	TGCGCCAGCAGCTCCGGGAGGCCCGGGGAAAAACTGTTTTTT
TRBV18	TRBD1	NA	TRBJ1-4	CASSPTLDRNEKLFF	TGTGCCAGCTCACCAACCCTGGACAGGAATGAAAAACTGTTTTTT
TRBV7-2	NA	once	TRBJ1-1	CASASRFMNTEAFF	TGTGCCAGCGCATCCAGGTTCATGAACACTGAAGCTTTCTTT
TRBV18	NA	NA	TRBJ1-3	CASSPTDSSGNTIYF	TGTGCCAGCTCACCCACTGACAGCTCTGGAAACACCATATATTTT
TRBV10-3	TRBD1	NA	TRBJ1-3	CAINTGAGNTIYF	TGTGCCATCAACACAGGGGCTGGAAACACCATATATTTT
TRBV12-5	TRBD1	NA	TRBJ2-5	CASGLSWTGEETQYF	TGTGCTAGTGGTTTGAGTTGGACAGGGGAAGAGACCCAGTACTTC
TRBV3-1/TRBV3-2	TRBD1	NA	TRBJ1-2	CASSPGQGANGYTF	TGTGCCAGCAGCCCCGGACAGGGGGCGAATGGCTACACCTTC
TRBV10-3	NA	NA	TRBJ1-5	CAISDRGQPQHF	TGTGCCATCAGTGACAGGGGTCAGCCCCAGCATTTT
TRBV4-3	NA	once	TRBJ1-1	CASSQERSTEAFF	TGCGCCAGCAGCCAAGAGAGGAGCACTGAAGCTTTCTTT
TRBV7-2	TRBD2	NA	TRBJ2-7	CASSVRSGGSSYEQYF	TGTGCCAGCAGCGTCAGGAGCGGGGGGAGCTCCTACGAGCAGTACTTC
TRBV19	NA	few	TRBJ2-1	CASTVGSDEQFF	TGTGCCAGTACCGTGGGGAGCGATGAGCAGTTCTTC
TRBV5-4	TRBD2	once	TRBJ2-3	CASSRTSGGTTDTQYF	TGTGCCAGCAGCCGGACTAGCGGGGGGACCACAGATACGCAGTATTTT
TRBV24-1	NA	NA	TRBJ2-3	CATSDHGQGGADTQYF	TGTGCCACCAGTGACCACGGACAGGGAGGGGCAGATACGCAGTATTTT
TRBV6-5	TRBD1	NA	TRBJ2-7	CATTGGYEQYF	TGTGCCACCACAGGGGGATACGAGCAGTACTTC
TRBV5-6	NA	NA	TRBJ1-2	CASSLGVFRENGYTF	TGTGCCAGCAGCTTAGGGGTGTTCAGGGAAAATGGCTACACCTTC
TRBV18	TRBD2	NA	TRBJ2-3	CASSQSGGRTDTQYF	TGTGCCAGCTCTCAGAGCGGGGGCCGCACAGATACGCAGTATTTT
TRBV6-5	NA	NA	TRBJ1-5	CASGPRQAAQPQHF	TGTGCCAGCGGCCCCAGACAGGCCGCTCAGCCCCAGCATTTT
TRBV9	NA	NA	TRBJ2-2	CASFTGGIGTGELFF	TGTGCCAGCTTCACCGGGGGAATAGGCACCGGGGAGCTGTTTTTT
TRBV5-1	TRBD2	NA	TRBJ2-1	CASSLGTSHNEQFF	TGCGCCAGCAGCTTAGGGACTAGCCACAATGAGCAGTTCTTC
TRBV4-2	NA	NA	TRBJ1-2	CASSQDHLDYGYTF	TGTGCCAGCAGCCAAGATCACTTGGACTATGGCTACACCTTC
TRBV30	TRBD1	NA	TRBJ1-1	CAWSDRGKAFF	TGTGCCTGGAGCGACAGGGGTAAAGCTTTCTTT
TRBV6-1	NA	NA	TRBJ2-7	CASIGAGTPLSKAYEQYF	TGTGCCAGCATTGGAGCAGGGACACCGCTCAGCAAGGCCTACGAGCAGTACTTC
TRBV5-1	NA	NA	TRBJ2-1	CASSSERGSGSFF	TGCGCCAGCAGCTCAGAAAGGGGGTCCGGGTCGTTCTTC
TRBV2	NA	NA	TRBJ1-1	CASKVGFEAFF	TGTGCCAGCAAAGTGGGCTTTGAAGCTTTCTTT
TRBV20-1	TRBD2	NA	TRBJ2-7	CSASTSGHSYEQYF	TGCAGTGCGAGTACTAGCGGGCACTCCTACGAGCAGTACTTC
TRBV10-2	TRBD1	NA	TRBJ2-6	CASKGDRYLSGANVLTF	TGCGCCAGCAAGGGGGACAGATACCTCTCTGGGGCCAACGTCCTGACTTTC
TRBV24-1	TRBD2	NA	TRBJ2-2	CATSDATSGGLSGELFF	TGTGCCACCAGTGACGCTACTAGCGGGGGGTTAAGCGGGGAGCTGTTTTTT
TRBV2	NA	NA	TRBJ2-1	CASSQTSLYNEQFF	TGTGCCAGCAGCCAGACTTCCTTATACAATGAGCAGTTCTTC
TRBV5-1	NA	NA	TRBJ1-6	CASSLVFPSAVVNSPLHF	TGCGCCAGCAGCTTGGTATTCCCGTCTGCGGTGGTTAATTCACCCCTCCACTTT